The 27 T cell receptor beta chains reported below all come from one sample, sequenced in a study of cytomegalovirus exposure and HLA in healthy donors. Use of 60 Vbeta and 13 Jbeta primers characterized the PCR. TCRdb's table, derived via immunoSEQ multiplex PCR, lists solely in-frame clones and lacks some. Of 85,000 to 120,000 clones listed, more than 65% are singletons. Sequences were obtained from PBMCs. The receptor source for this set is a boy between 5 and 17 years old in good health and CMV-seronegative.

The rearrangement joins TRBV2 to TRBJ2-5; 9 nucleotides match TRBD1. V dropped 5 bases and J dropped 7; count of bases not matched to a gene: 11. The CDR3 is 15 residues long. Germline CDR1 is SNHLY and CDR2 is FYNNEI. CDR3 sequence reads: CASSPQGAREVTQYF. For the CDR3, the DNA is TGTGCCAGCAGTCCACAGGGGGCGAGGGAAGTGACCCAGTACTTC. Full variable domain (outside the CDR3, taken from reference TRBV2 and TRBJ2-5): EPEVTQTPSHQVTQMGQEVILRCVPISNHLYFYWYRQILGQKVEFLVSFYNNEISEKSEIFDDQFSVERPDGSNFTLKIRSTKLEDSAMYFCASSPQGAREVTQYFGPGTRLLVL.

This clone has just a few counts. V usage is TRBV27 and J usage is TRBJ1-6; 8 bases line up with TRBD1. The CDR3 has 20 residues. The germline gives CDR1 MNHEY, CDR2 SMNVEV (reference sequence). Unmatched junction bases numbered 10, after V lost 0 bases and J lost 0 bases. CDR3 loop: CASSLSSPGQESSYNSPLHF. In DNA form, the CDR3 reads TGTGCCAGCAGTTTATCCTCCCCGGGACAGGAGAGCTCCTATAATTCACCCCTCCACTTT.

The CDR3: CASGTGRPYGYTF. The CDR3, as DNA: TGTGCCAGCGGGACAGGTCGTCCCTATGGCTACACCTTC. The chain employs TRBV6-5 and TRBJ1-2, with TRBD1 matching 8 bases. The CDR3 sequence is 13 residues long. The germline V gene has CDR1 MNHEY and CDR2 SVGAGI. The ends lost 8 bases at V and 4 bases at J; junction bases unmatched: 6.

The chain recombines TRBV9 with TRBJ1-2, with 9 bases aligning to TRBD1. The CDR3 consists of 14 residues. From germline, CDR1 is SGDLS and CDR2 YYNGEE. V dropped 0 bases and J dropped 7; count of bases not matched to a gene: 4. The CDR3 spells CASSVGKTGGGYTF. The CDR3 bases are TGTGCCAGCAGCGTAGGCAAGACAGGGGGTGGCTACACCTTC.

V is TRBV18 and J is TRBJ1-1; D unresolved. The germline gives CDR1 KGHSH, CDR2 LQKENI. The CDR3 covers 14 residues. The V end was cut by 3 bases, the J end by 4 bases, with 12 bases between. CDR3 sequence: CASSPQEGVTEAFF. CDR3 nucleotide sequence: TGTGCCAGCTCACCCCAGGAGGGTGTCACTGAAGCTTTCTTT.

The chain recombines TRBV28 with TRBJ2-7; D unresolved. Germline V gene sequence: CDR1 MDHEN, CDR2 SYDVKM. The CDR3 runs 13 residues. The V end was cut by 3 bases, the J end by 4 bases, with 10 bases between. This CDR3 reads CASSLYTHYEQYF. The CDR3 region has the DNA TGTGCCAGCAGTTTGTACACCCATTACGAGCAGTACTTC.

This clone came up a few times. The V and J genes are TRBV15 and TRBJ1-4; D may be TRBD1 (5 bases). V was clipped by 2 bases and J by 7 bases, with 11 bases between them. This CDR3 contains 14 residues. CDR1 is LNHNV and CDR2 is YYDKDF in the germline V gene (reference sequence). DNA for the CDR3: TGTGCCACCAGCAGAATCAGGGAATCTGAAAAACTGTTTTTT. This gives the protein CATSRIRESEKLFF.

The CDR3 spells CASRRQDLDTQYF. For the CDR3, the DNA is TGTGCCAGCAGGAGACAGGATCTAGATACGCAGTATTTT. The chain couples TRBV28 to TRBJ2-3; tentative D call: TRBD1 (6 bases). V was cut by 6 bases and J by 5 bases, with 12 bases left in between. The germline CDR1 and CDR2 sequences are MDHEN and SYDVKM. CDR3 length: 13 amino acids.

V is TRBV9 and J is TRBJ2-1; D gene uncertain. The CDR3 is made up of 12 amino acids. V gave up 3 bases and J gave up 10 bases, with 11 bases separating them. Looked up from germline, CDR1 is SGDLS and CDR2 is YYNGEE. Written as DNA, the CDR3 is TGTGCCAGCAGCGGCGAGGAAGACGAGCAGTTCTTC. Encoded protein: CASSGEEDEQFF.

This chain uses TRBV5-4 with TRBJ2-7; the match to TRBD2 covers 7 bases. Germline V gives CDR1 SGHNT, CDR2 YYREEE (reference sequence). Losses at the gene ends were 5 bases for V and 0 bases for J; bases not matched to a gene: 2. The CDR3 is 13 residues long. The CDR3 region has the DNA TGTGCCAGCAGGGGGGGGAGCTCCTACGAGCAGTACTTC. Translating gives CASRGGSSYEQYF.

This chain links TRBV6-5 with TRBJ1-6, with D perhaps matching TRBD1 (5 bases). V shed 2 bases and J shed 10 bases, with 18 bases lying between them. Per germline, CDR1 MNHEY and CDR2 SVGAGI. This CDR3 has 16 residues. The CDR3 sequence: CASSYLRGVGRSPLHF. In DNA form, the CDR3 reads TGTGCCAGCAGTTACCTCCGGGGCGTCGGGAGGTCACCCCTCCACTTT.

The chain employs TRBV5-1 and TRBJ1-1; possible D gene TRBD1, 5 bases. The CDR3 has 14 amino acids. V was clipped by 6 bases and J by 0 bases, with 12 bases between them. Germline V gene sequence: CDR1 SGHRS, CDR2 YFSETQ. The CDR3 region has the DNA TGCGCCAGCAAGGTAGGGGCCCTGAACACTGAAGCTTTCTTT. It yields the protein CASKVGALNTEAFF.

The J gene is TRBJ2-3, the V gene TRBV4-1, with 12 positions matching TRBD2. In germline, CDR1 is MGHRA, CDR2 YSYEKL. This CDR3 contains 16 residues. The ends lost 4 bases at V and 8 bases at J; junction bases unmatched: 10. CDR3 coding DNA: TGCGCCAGCAGCCGGACTAGCGGGAAAGTCGAGGGTACGCAGTATTTT. Translating gives CASSRTSGKVEGTQYF.

This clone occurred a few times. The genes are TRBV9 and TRBJ2-3; D may be TRBD2 (7 bases). With 5 bases removed from V and 9 bases from J, the gap between germline ends came to 25 bases. CDR3 length: 16 amino acids. Germline CDR1 reads SGDLS; CDR2 reads YYNGEE. The CDR3 spells CASSLGGGNAAGTQYF. Written as DNA, the CDR3 is TGTGCCAGCAGTCTAGGGGGAGGGAACGCCGCGGGGACGCAGTATTTT.

A few counts support this clone. V usage is TRBV4-1 and J usage is TRBJ1-1; perhaps TRBD1 as D (5 bases). V was shortened by 2 bases and J by 1 base, with 14 bases between the two germline ends. This CDR3 contains 16 residues. The V gene's germline CDR1 is MGHRA and CDR2 YSYEKL. The CDR3 protein is CASSQWRGDRNTEAFF. The CDR3 nucleotides read TGCGCCAGCAGCCAATGGAGGGGAGATAGGAACACTGAAGCTTTCTTT.

The table lists this clone with a few counts. CDR3: CASGGPGGQPQHF. CDR3 bases: TGTGCCAGCGGAGGGCCCGGCGGGCAGCCCCAGCATTTT. The rearrangement joins TRBV6-1 to TRBJ1-5; D uncertain. This CDR3 is built from 13 residues. CDR1 is MNHNS and CDR2 is SASEGT in the germline V gene. V was pared by 8 bases and J by 7 bases, with 15 bases between.

The chain joins TRBV28 to TRBJ1-5, with D perhaps TRBD1 (6 bases). V lost 9 bases to trimming and J lost 7 bases, with 13 bases between them. In germline, CDR1 is MDHEN, CDR2 SYDVKM. This CDR3 region has 12 residues. CDR3 sequence reads: CASSTGSQPQHF. The CDR3 coding sequence is TGTGCCAGTTCGACAGGATCACAGCCCCAGCATTTT.

This rearrangement joins TRBV5-4 to TRBJ2-7, with 8 bases aligning to TRBD1. The germline gives CDR1 SGHNT, CDR2 YYREEE (reference sequence). Unmatched junction bases numbered 9, after V lost 4 bases and J lost 0 bases. This CDR3 has 16 amino acids. The CDR3 loop reads CASSVYPGQASYEQYF. The CDR3 nucleotides are TGTGCCAGCAGCGTGTACCCGGGACAGGCCTCCTACGAGCAGTACTTC.

The chain is built from TRBV7-6 and TRBJ2-5; TRBD2 matches at 11 bases. With V trimmed by 1 base and J by 4 bases, 11 bases remained unmatched. This CDR3 region has 18 residues. CDR1 is SGHVS, CDR2 FNYEAQ, per germline. The CDR3 DNA reads TGTGCCAGCAGCTTAGTAAATAGCGGGGGGGCTATTCGAGAGACCCAGTACTTC. This sequence encodes CASSLVNSGGAIRETQYF.

This chain uses TRBV6-5 with TRBJ2-5, with 10 nucleotides matching TRBD1. Germline V gene sequence: CDR1 MNHEY, CDR2 SVGAGI. With V trimmed by 1 base and J by 3 bases, 2 bases remained unmatched. The CDR3 has 15 residues. The CDR3 nucleotides read TGTGCCAGCAGTTACTGGGGACAGGGGAAAGAGACCCAGTACTTC. Its translation: CASSYWGQGKETQYF.

The chain combines TRBV7-6 with TRBJ2-3; 8 bases line up with TRBD2. This CDR3 spans 13 amino acids. Germline lookup yields CDR1 SGHVS and CDR2 FNYEAQ. V shed 5 bases and J 6 bases; nucleotides not matched to a gene: 4. This CDR3 is CASSRGGPDTQYF. CDR3 in DNA: TGTGCCAGCAGCCGGGGGGGACCGGATACGCAGTATTTT.

A single count supports this clone. The V and J genes are TRBV6-6 and TRBJ2-3, with 8 bases fitting TRBD2. Germline CDR1 and CDR2: MNHNY and SVGAGI (reference sequence). CDR3 length: 15 residues. V shed 2 bases and J 3 bases; nucleotides not matched to a gene: 4. This CDR3 is CASSYSGRGTDTQYF. The DNA of the CDR3 is TGTGCCAGCAGTTACAGCGGGAGAGGAACAGATACGCAGTATTTT.

The chain recombines TRBV28 with TRBJ2-2; a possible D gene is TRBD1 (5 bases). Germline V gene lookup returns CDR1 MDHEN and CDR2 SYDVKM. Deletions cut 4 bases from V and 5 bases from J, with 14 bases between. The CDR3 totals 15 residues. CDR3 sequence: CASSSGQAWTGELFF. DNA for the CDR3: TGTGCCAGCAGTTCCGGACAAGCTTGGACCGGGGAGCTGTTTTTT.

The J gene is TRBJ2-7, the V gene TRBV5-1, with D possibly being TRBD2 (5 bases). V lost 0 bases to trimming and J lost 4 bases, with 14 bases between them. The CDR3 spans 15 residues. Germline values: CDR1 SGHRS, CDR2 YFSETQ. CDR3 nucleotide sequence: TGCGCCAGCAGCTTGGCCCTTCGGGGTGGGTACGAGCAGTACTTC. Protein: CASSLALRGGYEQYF.

This chain links TRBV12-2 with TRBJ2-3; the D call TRBD2 from the table was never checked on the DNA. TRBV12-2 is recorded as a pseudogene. CDR3 length: 15 residues. CDR3 nucleotide sequence: TGTGCAAGTCGCCAGACTAGTTGGGGTTCAGATACGCAGTATTTT. Amino acid sequence: CASRQTSWGSDTQYF.

About this clone itself: At one boundary the junction diverges from the germline segment, which might be a read error. The V gene is TRBV19, the J gene TRBJ2-1; 11 bases map to TRBD1. Germline-derived CDR1 and CDR2 are LNHDA and SQIVND (reference sequence). This CDR3 contains 15 residues. CDR3 nucleotide sequence: TGTGCCACCAAATCCGAAAGGACAGGGGGCAATGGGCAGTTCTTC. Protein: CATKSERTGGNGQFF.

The chain combines TRBV4-3 with TRBJ1-4, with D possibly being TRBD1 (5 bases). The germline V gene encodes CDR1 LGHNA and CDR2 YSLEER. Trimming pared 8 bases from V and 7 bases from J, leaving 14 bases between. The CDR3 is made up of 13 amino acids. The CDR3 protein is CASGIPRGEKLFF. The CDR3 DNA sequence: TGCGCCAGCGGAATACCAAGGGGTGAAAAACTGTTTTTT.